Listed below are T cell receptor beta chains from one sample, sequenced in a study of blood T cell repertoires in COVID-19. Clones were sequenced by immunoSEQ multiplex PCR, and TCRdb holds only the in-frame ones, with some missing. In the table there are around 230,000 clones, around 83% of which are singletons. The sample was peripheral blood. The origin of the receptors is a woman between 50 and 59 years old with acute or convalescent COVID-19. Each CDR3 is given with its conserved first and last residue. Fields, in order: V gene, clone size, J gene, D gene, CDR3 DNA, CDR3 protein. A D gene is named only where the DNA matches it firmly. Clone size is stated in some rows and not others, as once, few, many or a class when expanded.

TRBV5-4	-	TRBJ1-4	-	TGTGCCAGCAGCTTGGGGGGAGCTAATGAAAAACTGTTTTTT	CASSLGGANEKLFF
TRBV3-1/TRBV3-2	once	TRBJ1-5	-	TGTGCCAGCAGCCATGGGCCCTTGGGCAATCAGCCCCAGCATTTT	CASSHGPLGNQPQHF
TRBV24-1	-	TRBJ2-1	TRBD2	TGTGCCACCAGTGACCAGACTAGCGGGCGTGGCATCTCCTACAATGAGCAGTTCTTC	CATSDQTSGRGISYNEQFF
TRBV3-1/TRBV3-2	-	TRBJ2-1	TRBD2	TGTGCCAGCAGCCCCAGGCTAGCGGGAGGATTCAATGAGCAGTTCTTC	CASSPRLAGGFNEQFF
TRBV27	-	TRBJ1-1	TRBD1	TGTGCCAGCAGGGGACAGGGGGCGGCTGAAGCTTTCTTT	CASRGQGAAEAFF
TRBV6-5	-	TRBJ2-2	-	TGTGCCAGCAGTCACCGGGACACCACCGGGGAGCTGTTTTTT	CASSHRDTTGELFF
TRBV3-1/TRBV3-2	-	TRBJ2-2	-	TGTGCCAGCAGCCCTAACACCGGGGAGCTGTTTTTT	CASSPNTGELFF
TRBV7-6	-	TRBJ2-7	TRBD2	TGTGCCAGCAGCCCCCGTAGCGGGATCACATCTTCCTACGAGCAGTACTTC	CASSPRSGITSSYEQYF
TRBV5-6	-	TRBJ1-2	TRBD1	TGTGCCAGCAGCTTGGCCGGGACAGGCTATGGCTACACCTTC	CASSLAGTGYGYTF
TRBV29-1	-	TRBJ1-3	-	TGCAGCGCTACTGGAAACACCATATATTTT	CSATGNTIYF
TRBV2	-	TRBJ1-6	-	TGTGCCAGCTCGTACGGGGATTCACCCCTCCACTTT	CASSYGDSPLHF
TRBV6-6	-	TRBJ1-5	-	TGTGCCAGCCGGAACGGCCCCGCGGGGCATCAGCCCCAGCATTTT	CASRNGPAGHQPQHF
TRBV5-1	-	TRBJ2-2	TRBD2	TGCGCCAGCAGCTCCGGACTAGCGGGAGGAAATGGCGGGGAGCTGTTTTTT	CASSSGLAGGNGGELFF
TRBV30	-	TRBJ2-1	TRBD1	TGTGCCTGGAAAATAACAATACAGGGGGCAGGACAGTTCTTC	CAWKITIQGAGQFF
TRBV28	-	TRBJ2-5	TRBD2	TGTGCCAGCAGTACTCGACTAGCGGGGGGGTGGGAGACCCAGTACTTC	CASSTRLAGGWETQYF
TRBV4-2	-	TRBJ1-5	TRBD1	TGTGCCAGCAGCCTTCTTACTAACAGACAGGGTTCGGTAGGGCCCCAGCATTTT	CASSLLTNRQGSVGPQHF
TRBV6-5	-	TRBJ1-6	TRBD1	TGTGCCAGCAGTTACGACAGGGGGCGCGGGAATTCACCCCTCCACTTT	CASSYDRGRGNSPLHF
TRBV19	-	TRBJ2-7	-	TGTGCCAGTAGTATTCAAAGGGGCGAGCAGTACTTC	CASSIQRGEQYF
TRBV6-5	-	TRBJ2-7	-	TGTGCCATCAACAGGGGCGGGGTCTACGAGCAGTACTTC	CAINRGGVYEQYF
TRBV19	once	TRBJ2-1	TRBD2	TGTGCCAGTACCCTAGCGGGAGGCGCCTACAATGAGCAGTTCTTC	CASTLAGGAYNEQFF
TRBV5-6	-	TRBJ1-6	-	TGTGCCAGCAGCTGGAGTGGTAGTGCACCCCTCCACTTT	CASSWSGSAPLHF
TRBV27	-	TRBJ2-3	TRBD2	TGTGCCAGCAGTTTATCGATGGCGGGAGTGGGCCCAGATACGCAGTATTTT	CASSLSMAGVGPDTQYF
TRBV10-3	-	TRBJ2-5	-	TGTGCCACAAGTGAGAGCGGCATCCAAGAGACCCAGTACTTC	CATSESGIQETQYF
TRBV18	-	TRBJ1-4	TRBD1	TGTGCCAGCTCAACTGGCGACAGGGCAACTAATGAAAAACTGTTTTTT	CASSTGDRATNEKLFF
TRBV19	-	TRBJ1-5	-	TGTGCCAGTAGTATAGATGAGCAGGGGTCCCATCAGCCCCAGCATTTT	CASSIDEQGSHQPQHF
TRBV19	-	TRBJ2-1	TRBD1	TGTGCCAGTAGATGGACAGGCAACAATGAGCAGTTCTTC	CASRWTGNNEQFF
TRBV4-1	-	TRBJ2-7	TRBD2	TGCGCCAGCAGCCAAGATAGGGCGCTAGCGGGAGACCCCTACGAGCAGTACTTC	CASSQDRALAGDPYEQYF
TRBV20-1	-	TRBJ2-2	-	TGCAGTGCTTCCGTTCCCGGGGAGCTGTTTTTT	CSASVPGELFF
TRBV28	-	TRBJ1-4	-	TGTGCCAGCAGTCCACCCGGGTCTAATGAAAAACTGTTTTTT	CASSPPGSNEKLFF
TRBV11-2	-	TRBJ1-2	TRBD1	TGTGCCAGCAGCTTGATAACAGGGGACTATGGCTACACCTTC	CASSLITGDYGYTF
TRBV24-1	-	TRBJ2-2	TRBD2	TGTGCCACCAGTGATTGGGGAAAGCGGGAGGGCGGCACCGGGGAGCTGTTTTTT	CATSDWGKREGGTGELFF
TRBV11-2	-	TRBJ2-7	TRBD1	TGTGCCAGCAGACCAATATCGAACCGGGACAGGGGGCCGAGCGAGCAGTACTTC	CASRPISNRDRGPSEQYF
TRBV19	-	TRBJ2-3	-	TGTGCCAGTAGTACCTCAGGGGGCACAGATACGCAGTATTTT	CASSTSGGTDTQYF
TRBV6-1	-	TRBJ2-2	TRBD1	TGTGCCAGCAGTGGGGATAACAGGGGTCGGCGTCCCGGGGAGCTGTTTTTT	CASSGDNRGRRPGELFF
TRBV3-1/TRBV3-2	few	TRBJ1-1	-	TGTGCCAGCAGCCCGGACACTAAGAACACTGAAGCTTTCTTT	CASSPDTKNTEAFF
TRBV12-3/TRBV12-4	-	TRBJ1-6	-	TGTGCCAGCAGTTTATCGGACAGAGCCCTCCACTTT	CASSLSDRALHF
TRBV5-1	few	TRBJ2-1	TRBD2	TGCGCCAGCAGCTTGTTGGCTAGCGGGAGTGATGAGCAGTTCTTC	CASSLLASGSDEQFF
TRBV6-1	-	TRBJ2-7	TRBD1	TGTGCCAGCAGTAGACAGGGGTCCGAGCAGTACTTC	CASSRQGSEQYF
TRBV4-1	-	TRBJ2-1	TRBD2	TGCGCCAGCAGCCAAGACGCGGGAGCGTCCTACAATGAGCAGTTCTTC	CASSQDAGASYNEQFF
TRBV19	-	TRBJ1-1	-	TGTGCCAGTAGTATTTATCGGGGAGGGGTGGCCTTCTTT	CASSIYRGGVAFF
TRBV28	-	TRBJ2-7	-	TGTGCCAGCAGTACCACAAAGTCCGGGAAGTACTTC	CASSTTKSGKYF
TRBV28	-	TRBJ1-2	-	TGTGCCAGCAGTTTTCGTGTTATTGGCTACACCTTC	CASSFRVIGYTF
TRBV11-2	-	TRBJ2-5	-	TGTGCCAGCAGTGACCCTCGAGAGTACCCCCGGGAGGAGACCCAGTACTTC	CASSDPREYPREETQYF
TRBV9	-	TRBJ2-5	-	TGTGCCAGCAGCGCCGGGAGTTGGGAGACCCAGTACTTC	CASSAGSWETQYF
TRBV19	-	TRBJ2-3	-	TGTGCCAGTAGTCTAATCGGAGTCAACACAGATACGCAGTATTTT	CASSLIGVNTDTQYF
TRBV29-1	-	TRBJ1-2	-	TGCAGCGTTGAAGATCCTAACACCTTC	CSVEDPNTF
TRBV5-6	-	TRBJ1-2	TRBD1	TGTGCCAGCACCGATACAGGGGACTATGGCTACACCTTC	CASTDTGDYGYTF
TRBV7-9	-	TRBJ1-2	TRBD1	TGTGCCAGCAGCTTAAGTCAGGGGGGAGCTAACTATGGCTACACCTTC	CASSLSQGGANYGYTF
TRBV24-1	once	TRBJ1-2	-	TGTGCCACCAGTGATAATAACAGGCTGGGTATTTCTGGCTACACCTTC	CATSDNNRLGISGYTF
TRBV10-3	-	TRBJ2-2	-	TGTGCCATCAGTGAGTTTGACTCGACCGGGGAGCTGTTTTTT	CAISEFDSTGELFF
TRBV5-8	-	TRBJ2-7	TRBD2	TGTGCCAGCACACGCGGGAGGACGCCCTACGAGCAGTACTTC	CASTRGRTPYEQYF
TRBV28	-	TRBJ2-7	TRBD2	TGTGCCAGCAGTTTGTCGCTAGCGGGGGAGCAGTACTTC	CASSLSLAGEQYF
TRBV7-7	-	TRBJ2-3	TRBD2	TGTGCCAGCAGCTTAGGAGCGGGAGGAGGGACAGATACGCAGTATTTT	CASSLGAGGGTDTQYF